The 32 T cell receptor beta chains below come from one sample, sequenced in a study of T cells in localized non-small cell lung cancer. Sequencing used immunoSEQ multiplex PCR; TCRdb keeps in-frame clones, though not all of them. The sample lists 72,000 or so clones; about 90% were seen once. The input for sequencing was peripheral blood, taken before any cancer treatment. The receptors were sampled from a male donor aged 60 or older with stage III squamous cell lung carcinoma.

V gene TRBV2 combines with J gene TRBJ1-5; D is possibly TRBD1 (5 bases). Trimming took 6 bases from V and 0 from J, leaving 15 bases between them. The CDR3 loop spans 16 amino acids. Germline assignment: CDR1 SNHLY and CDR2 FYNNEI. The DNA for the CDR3 is TGTGCCAGCAGCGTCGACAGTTCCCATAGCAATCAGCCCCAGCATTTT. Translating it yields CASSVDSSHSNQPQHF.

In DNA form, the CDR3 reads TGTGCCAGTAGTATAGATCGGGAGGGACGAGGCTACACCTTC. Protein product: CASSIDREGRGYTF. V and J are TRBV19 and TRBJ1-2; possibly TRBD1 for D (5 bases). V lost 0 bases to trimming and J lost 8 bases, with 13 bases between them. The CDR3 has 14 amino acids. Germline CDR1 LNHDA, CDR2 SQIVND (reference sequence).

The rearrangement joins TRBV7-2 to TRBJ2-3; D ambiguous. V was trimmed by 1 base and J by 0 bases, leaving 11 bases between them. Germline values: CDR1 SGHTA, CDR2 FQGNSA. The CDR3 covers 16 residues. The CDR3 reads CASSLVGPPSTDTQYF. CDR3 DNA sequence: TGTGCCAGCAGCTTAGTTGGGCCCCCTAGCACAGATACGCAGTATTTT.

The rearrangement links TRBV18 to TRBJ2-5, with D possibly TRBD2 on 5 matching bases. Trimming cost V 3 bases and J 1 base, with 12 bases left between them. Germline V CDR1 and CDR2: KGHSH, LQKENI. This CDR3 is built from 15 residues. The CDR3 nucleotides read TGTGCCAGCTCACCCTTCGGCGGGCCCCAAGAGACCCAGTACTTC. It is translated as CASSPFGGPQETQYF.

The rearrangement joins TRBV6-6 to TRBJ1-2; maybe TRBD1 (6 bases). V gave up 9 bases and J gave up 6 bases, with 11 bases separating them. The CDR3 sequence is 11 residues long. Germline V gene sequence: CDR1 MNHNY, CDR2 SVGAGI (reference sequence). In DNA form, the CDR3 reads TGTGCCAGTGGAACAGGGAATGGCTACACCTTC. It specifies CASGTGNGYTF.

This clone was recorded once. This chain joins TRBV20-1 and TRBJ2-7; weak D call: TRBD1 (5 bases). The CDR3 has 11 residues. The V gene's germline CDR1 is DFQATT and CDR2 SNEGSKA (reference sequence). The ends were cut back, 1 base at V and 4 bases at J, with 5 bases in the middle. The CDR3 DNA follows: TGCAGTGCTAGAGGACAGTACGAGCAGTACGTC. Its translation is CSARGQYEQYV.

The gene calls are TRBV27 and TRBJ2-7; D remains unclear. Germline assignment: CDR1 MNHEY and CDR2 SMNVEV (reference sequence). This CDR3 has 11 residues. The V and J ends lost 6 bases and 7 bases respectively, with 10 bases between them. CDR3 in DNA: TGTGCCAGCAGGGGCCTTGGGGAGCAGTACGTC. Translated, it gives CASRGLGEQYV.

In this sample, this clone turned up once. The CDR3 loop is CATSRGDSTDTQYF. The CDR3 DNA reads as TGTGCCACCAGCAGAGGCGACAGTACAGATACGCAGTATTTT. The genes are TRBV15 and TRBJ2-3; maybe TRBD1 (5 bases). The CDR3 loop spans 14 amino acids. V gave up 1 base and J gave up 3 bases, with 8 bases separating them. Germline V gene sequence: CDR1 LNHNV, CDR2 YYDKDF (reference sequence).

Here the CDR3 reads CASSLSPNTDTQYF. The CDR3, as DNA: TGTGCCAGCAGCCTCTCGCCAAACACAGATACGCAGTATTTT. The chain couples TRBV13 to TRBJ2-3; no firm D call. Trimming took off 5 bases at V and 2 bases at J, with 11 bases between the two ends. Germline values: CDR1 PRHDT, CDR2 FYEKMQ (reference sequence). This CDR3 has 14 residues.

This clone was seen only a few times. The chain employs TRBV6-6 and TRBJ1-2; 8 bases fit TRBD1. Germline V gene data show CDR1 as MNHNY and CDR2 as SVGAGI (reference sequence). This CDR3 has 14 amino acids. V was pared by 5 bases and J by 0 bases, with 2 bases of the junction left unmatched. DNA for the CDR3: TGTGCCAGCAGTACACAGGGGGCTAACTATGGCTACACCTTC. Translating gives CASSTQGANYGYTF.

Only one count was recorded for this clone. This chain links TRBV6-1 with TRBJ2-5; perhaps D is TRBD1 or TRBD2 (5 bases each). V was trimmed by 5 bases and J by 2 bases, leaving 15 bases between them. This CDR3 spans 15 amino acids. Germline values: CDR1 MNHNS, CDR2 SASEGT. In DNA, the CDR3 is TGTGCCAGCAGTCCCGGGACCCTGGGGCAAGAGACCCAGTACTTC. Translated: CASSPGTLGQETQYF.

This chain joins TRBV7-8 and TRBJ2-3; perhaps TRBD1 as D (5 bases). V was shortened by 5 bases and J by 3 bases, with 12 bases between the two germline ends. The germline V gene encodes CDR1 SGHVS and CDR2 FQNEAQ. This CDR3 spans 14 amino acids. The CDR3 region has the DNA TGTGCCAGCAGCGAAGGGGAAGTGACAGATACGCAGTATTTT. Its protein is CASSEGEVTDTQYF.

The V and J genes are TRBV11-2 and TRBJ2-6; no definite D call. Germline CDR1 SGHAT, CDR2 FQNNGV. With 4 bases removed from V and 3 bases from J, the gap between germline ends came to 4 bases. The length of the CDR3 is 13 residues. The CDR3 coding sequence is TGTGCCAGCAGCTCCCATGGGGCCAACGTCCTGACTTTC. Translated, it gives CASSSHGANVLTF.

The CDR3 DNA sequence: TGCGCCAGCAAATGGGCTAGCGGGGGAGCTGAGCAGTTCTTC. It codes for CASKWASGGAEQFF. The chain has TRBV5-1 and TRBJ2-1; TRBD2 aligns across 10 bases. The CDR3 spans 14 residues. The trim removed 6 bases at V and 9 bases at J, leaving 9 bases unmatched. Germline V gene data show CDR1 as SGHRS and CDR2 as YFSETQ.

The chain links TRBV9 to TRBJ1-1; 12 bases fit TRBD1. The J segment lost 5 bases and the V segment lost 0 bases, leaving 2 bases of the junction unmatched. The CDR3 has 15 residues. Germline V CDR1 and CDR2: SGDLS, YYNGEE. The CDR3 protein is CASSVEGQGATEAFF. CDR3 nucleotide sequence: TGTGCCAGCAGCGTAGAGGGACAGGGGGCAACTGAAGCTTTCTTT.

This rearrangement joins TRBV7-2 to TRBJ1-5; D call uncertain. Trimming stripped 4 bases from V and 0 bases from J, with 13 bases between. CDR1 SGHTA and CDR2 FQGNSA come from the germline V gene. This CDR3 comprises 16 residues. CDR3 DNA: TGTGCCAGCAGCTCCTCGACCCGTTATAGCAATCAGCCCCAGCATTTT. This codes for CASSSSTRYSNQPQHF. Drawing the rest from reference TRBV7-2 and TRBJ1-5, the complete variable domain is GAGVSQSPSNKVTEKGKDVELRCDPISGHTALYWYRQSLGQGLEFLIYFQGNSAPDKSGLPSDRFSAERTGGSVSTLTIQRTQQEDSAVYLCASSSSTRYSNQPQHFGDGTRLSIL.

The V and J genes are TRBV5-5 and TRBJ2-3; D unresolved. There are 14 residues in the CDR3. CDR1 and CDR2 (germline): SGHKS, YYEKEE (reference sequence). The V and J ends lost 6 bases and 1 base respectively, with 12 bases between them. The CDR3 DNA sequence: TGTGCCAGCACTGTCTTGACCCGCACAGATACGCAGTATTTT. It specifies CASTVLTRTDTQYF.

The V gene is TRBV7-2, the J gene TRBJ1-1, with 10 bases lining up with TRBD1. CDR1 and CDR2 from the germline V gene are SGHTA and FQGNSA. The CDR3 runs 13 residues. V dropped 6 bases and J dropped 3; count of bases not matched to a gene: 1. Written as DNA, the CDR3 is TGTGCCAGCAGAGACAGGGGGCACACTGAAGCTTTCTTT. As protein: CASRDRGHTEAFF.

The V gene is TRBV5-5, the J gene TRBJ1-1; 9 positions agree with TRBD1. The trim removed 0 bases at V and 6 bases at J, leaving 9 bases unmatched. Germline V gives CDR1 SGHKS, CDR2 YYEKEE (reference sequence). The CDR3 consists of 16 residues. The CDR3 sequence is CASSLVTGGVLAEAFF. For the CDR3, the DNA is TGTGCCAGCAGCTTGGTGACAGGGGGGGTATTGGCTGAAGCTTTCTTT.

The chain employs TRBV6-5 and TRBJ1-6; D might be TRBD1 (6 bases). In germline, CDR1 is MNHEY, CDR2 SVGAGI. This CDR3 is 14 amino acids long. V lost 6 bases to trimming and J lost 2 bases, with 8 bases between them. The DNA of the CDR3 is TGTGCCAGCAGGAGGGACACCTATAATTCACCCCTCCACTTT. Protein: CASRRDTYNSPLHF.

V is TRBV4-2 and J is TRBJ1-2; D call uncertain. The CDR3 loop spans 13 amino acids. The V and J ends lost 1 base and 4 bases respectively, with 7 bases between them. CDR1 and CDR2 (germline): LGHNA, YNFKEQ. The CDR3 spells CASSQGLSYGYTF. The CDR3 nucleotides read TGTGCCAGCAGCCAAGGGCTTAGCTATGGCTACACCTTC.

The rearrangement joins TRBV5-1 to TRBJ2-5; the D is unclear. CDR3 size: 12 residues. CDR1 SGHRS and CDR2 YFSETQ come from the germline V gene. The V and J ends lost 5 bases and 2 bases respectively, with 7 bases between them. In DNA form, the CDR3 reads TGCGCCAGCAGGGCCCCGCAAGAGACCCAGTACTTC. As protein: CASRAPQETQYF.

This clone was recorded a few times. The chain has TRBV2 and TRBJ1-6, with D maybe TRBD1 (5 bases). The CDR3 length is 12 residues. Trimming shortened V by 6 bases and J by 9 bases, and 9 bases separated the two germline ends. Germline V gives CDR1 SNHLY, CDR2 FYNNEI. The CDR3, as DNA: TGTGCCAGCAGAGAGGGGAGTTCACCCCTCCACTTT. This gives the protein CASREGSSPLHF.

The V gene is TRBV6-1, the J gene TRBJ2-3; D might be TRBD2 (5 bases). Trimming removed 0 bases at V and 2 bases at J, with 9 bases between. The CDR3 covers 15 residues. Germline CDR1 MNHNS, CDR2 SASEGT. This CDR3 reads CASSEAGALTDTQYF. CDR3 coding DNA: TGTGCCAGCAGTGAAGCGGGAGCGCTCACAGATACGCAGTATTTT.

The CDR3 spells CASSYSGRRDEQFF. Written as DNA, the CDR3 is TGTGCCAGCAGTTATTCGGGCCGCCGCGATGAGCAGTTCTTC. The genes are TRBV6-5 and TRBJ2-1; D remains ambiguous. The CDR3 totals 14 residues. Germline V gene lookup returns CDR1 MNHEY and CDR2 SVGAGI. The germline V and J ends were trimmed by 3 bases and 8 bases, with 14 bases remaining between them.

The chain has TRBV15 and TRBJ1-1; D might be TRBD1 (6 bases). The germline V and J ends were trimmed by 5 bases and 5 bases, with 12 bases remaining between them. CDR1 LNHNV and CDR2 YYDKDF come from the germline V gene (reference sequence). The CDR3 spans 13 residues. This CDR3 reads CATSEGVWTEAFF. CDR3 in DNA: TGTGCCACCAGCGAGGGGGTCTGGACTGAAGCTTTCTTT. The whole variable domain, filled in from reference TRBV15 and TRBJ1-1, reads DAMVIQNPRYQVTQFGKPVTLSCSQTLNHNVMYWYQQKSSQAPKLLFHYYDKDFNNEADTPDNFQSRRPNTSFCFLDIRSPGLGDTAMYLCATSEGVWTEAFFGQGTRLTVV.

This sequence joins TRBV5-6 and TRBJ1-2; 9 bases fit TRBD1. CDR3 size: 14 residues. Per the germline V gene, CDR1 is SGHDT and CDR2 is YYEEEE. The V gene end was trimmed by 0 bases and the J gene end by 8 bases; junction bases not matched to a gene: 5. CDR3 DNA sequence: TGTGCCAGCAGCTTGGAACAGGGGGCGAGGGGCTACACCTTC. It yields the protein CASSLEQGARGYTF.

In this sample, this clone turned up a few times. This chain uses TRBV7-8 with TRBJ2-7, with TRBD1 matching 8 bases. Germline V gene sequence: CDR1 SGHVS, CDR2 FQNEAQ. This CDR3 is 14 amino acids long. Trimming removed 5 bases from V and 7 bases from J; junction bases left unmatched: 10. As DNA, the CDR3 is TGTGCCAGCAGCACTTCCGGGACAGGACGAGAGCAGTACTTC. This sequence encodes CASSTSGTGREQYF.

This clone appeared a few times. The chain joins TRBV19 to TRBJ2-5, with 11 bases that match TRBD2. J lost 4 bases, V lost 5 bases, and 3 bases had no gene match. The CDR3 spans 14 residues. CDR1 is LNHDA and CDR2 is SQIVND in the germline V gene (reference sequence). Written as DNA, the CDR3 is TGTGCCAGTAGTCCGGGACTAGCGGTAGAGACCCAGTACTTC. Protein: CASSPGLAVETQYF.

The chain has TRBV5-6 and TRBJ1-2, with D unclear. CDR3 length equals 15 residues. CDR1 SGHDT and CDR2 YYEEEE come from the germline V gene. V was cut by 2 bases and J by 3 bases, with 14 bases left in between. CDR3 region: CASSFPRSLHYGYTF. The CDR3 DNA sequence: TGTGCCAGCAGCTTCCCCAGGAGTTTACACTATGGCTACACCTTC.

Turning to this clone: At one end the junction does not follow the germline gene, possibly because of a read error. DNA for the CDR3: TGTGCTAGCAGCTATGGGGTGAACACTGAAGCTTTCTTT. Protein: CASSYGVNTEAFF. V is TRBV7-7 and J is TRBJ1-1; D is unclear. The CDR3 is 13 residues long. The germline V gene has CDR1 SSHAT and CDR2 FNYEAQ (reference sequence). Full variable domain (remainder filled in from reference TRBV7-7 and TRBJ1-1): GAGVSQSPRYKVTKRGQDVTLRCDPISSHATLYWYQQALGQGPEFLTYFNYEAQPDKSGLPSDRFSAERPEGSISTLTIQRTEQRDSAMYRCASSYGVNTEAFFGQGTRLTVV.

This sequence joins TRBV7-9 and TRBJ2-3, with unresolved D. Germline-derived CDR1 and CDR2 are SEHNR and FQNEAQ (reference sequence). CDR3 length: 14 amino acids. V was trimmed by 8 bases and J by 0 bases, leaving 12 bases between them. This CDR3 reads CASPWGSSTDTQYF. DNA of the CDR3: TGTGCCAGCCCCTGGGGTTCCAGCACAGATACGCAGTATTTT. Complete variable domain (other parts from reference TRBV7-9 and TRBJ2-3): DTGVSQNPRHKITKRGQNVTFRCDPISEHNRLYWYRQTLGQGPEFLTYFQNEAQLEKSRLLSDRFSAERPKGSFSTLEIQRTEQGDSAMYLCASPWGSSTDTQYFGPGTRLTVL.